A single sample is the source of the 3 T cell receptor beta chains below, sequenced in a study of OX40 agonist ivuxolimab in advanced cancers. Libraries were constructed by the immunoSEQ multiplex PCR assay. TCRdb's version of the immuneACCESS table is confined to in-frame rearrangements and falls short of the full clone set. An unresolved V gene accounts for under half of the shortfall where checked; the remainder is of unknown origin. The sample includes about 110,000 clones, with 90% observed a single time. In total, the top ten clones hold 0.45% to 0.5% of the sample. The sequences come from CD4+ or CD8+ T cells sorted from blood, collected in a trial of the OX40 agonist ivuxolimab. Receptor source: an adult with an advanced solid tumor such as melanoma, head and neck, liver or kidney cancer.

The J gene is TRBJ2-1, the V gene TRBV5-5; D remains unclear. This CDR3 contains 17 residues. CDR1 SGHKS and CDR2 YYEKEE come from the germline V gene (reference sequence). Trimming removed 2 bases from V and 1 base from J, with 16 bases in between. The CDR3 sequence: CASSLGWSVISYNEQFF. The CDR3 nucleotides are TGTGCCAGCAGCTTAGGCTGGTCGGTGATTTCCTACAATGAGCAGTTCTTC. Full variable domain (missing parts from reference TRBV5-5 and TRBJ2-1): DAGVTQSPTHLIKTRGQQVTLRCSPISGHKSVSWYQQVLGQGPQFIFQYYEKEERGRGNFPDRFSARQFPNYSSELNVNALLLGDSALYLCASSLGWSVISYNEQFFGPGTRLTVL.

This clone has more than one count but fewer than ten. The chain combines TRBV19 with TRBJ2-7; the match to TRBD1 covers 9 bases. The length of the CDR3 is 16 residues. Germline V gene data show CDR1 as LNHDA and CDR2 as SQIVND (reference sequence). Trimming took 5 bases from V and 0 from J; bases not matched to a gene: 8. CDR3 protein: CASSSSGTGSSYEQYF. CDR3 sequence (DNA): TGTGCCAGTAGTTCCTCCGGGACAGGGAGCTCCTACGAGCAGTACTTC.

This chain connects TRBV7-2 to TRBJ2-3; perhaps TRBD1 as D (5 bases). The CDR3 spans 14 residues. V was shortened by 2 bases and J by 2 bases, with 8 bases between the two germline ends. The germline V gene encodes CDR1 SGHTA and CDR2 FQGNSA. CDR3 bases: TGTGCCAGCAGCTTACCAGGGCCCACAGATACGCAGTATTTT. Protein sequence: CASSLPGPTDTQYF. Full variable domain (remainder filled in from reference TRBV7-2 and TRBJ2-3): GAGVSQSPSNKVTEKGKDVELRCDPISGHTALYWYRQSLGQGLEFLIYFQGNSAPDKSGLPSDRFSAERTGGSVSTLTIQRTQQEDSAVYLCASSLPGPTDTQYFGPGTRLTVL.